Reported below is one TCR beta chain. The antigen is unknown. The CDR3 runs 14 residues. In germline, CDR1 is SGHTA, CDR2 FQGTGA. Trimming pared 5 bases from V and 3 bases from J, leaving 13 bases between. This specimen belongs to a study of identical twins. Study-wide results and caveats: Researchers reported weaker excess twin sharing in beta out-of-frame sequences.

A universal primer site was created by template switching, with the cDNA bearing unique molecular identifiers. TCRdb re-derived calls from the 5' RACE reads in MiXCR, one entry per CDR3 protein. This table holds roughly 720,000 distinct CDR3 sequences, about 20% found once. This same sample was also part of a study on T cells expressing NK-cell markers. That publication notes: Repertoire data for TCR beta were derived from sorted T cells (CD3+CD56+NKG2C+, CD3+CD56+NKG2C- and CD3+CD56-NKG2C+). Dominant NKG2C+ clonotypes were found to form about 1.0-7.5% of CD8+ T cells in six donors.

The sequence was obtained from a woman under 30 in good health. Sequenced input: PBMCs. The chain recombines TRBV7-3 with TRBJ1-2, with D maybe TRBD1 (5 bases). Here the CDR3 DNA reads TGTGCCAGCAGCCAAGGGACTGGGGACTATGGCTACACCTTC. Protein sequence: CASSQGTGDYGYTF.